The rows below give T cell receptor beta chains drawn from one sample of a study of CD8+CD57+ T cells in acquired aplastic anemia. Each CDR3 protein gets one entry after TCRdb re-called the reads with MiXCR. The sample contains approximately 190,000 distinct CDR3 sequences, approximately 50% of which appear only once. Input material: sorted CD4+, CD8+, or CD8+CD57+ T cells (not recorded which) from PBMCs. The source is a human donor with aplastic anemia. Each CDR3 is given with its conserved first and last residue. The order of the fields is J gene, V gene, clone size, D gene, CDR3 protein, CDR3 DNA. D genes are given only for firm matches. Part of the rows lack a size; the others show once, few, many or a class for expanded clones.

>TRBJ2-7|TRBV29-1|few|TRBD2
CSVDGGVRNEQYF
TGCAGCGTTGACGGGGGGGTTCGGAACGAGCAGTACTTC
>TRBJ2-2|TRBV5-1|many|.
CASGLTQGSGTGELFF
TGCGCCAGCGGCTTGACCCAGGGATCCGGAACCGGGGAGCTGTTTTTT
>TRBJ1-6|TRBV27|few|.
CASSLSGSSRNSPLHF
TGTGCCAGCAGTTTATCGGGGAGCTCTCGGAATTCACCCCTCCACTTT
>TRBJ2-3|TRBV24-1|.|TRBD2
CATSDQRLAASTDTQYF
TGTGCCACCAGTGACCAAAGACTAGCGGCTAGCACAGATACGCAGTATTTT
>TRBJ2-5|TRBV2|.|TRBD2
CASSGGTQETQYF
TGTGCCAGCAGCGGGGGGACCCAAGAGACCCAGTACTTC
>TRBJ1-1|TRBV2|.|.
CASSRSNTEAFF
TGTGCCAGCTCGCGTTCGAACACTGAAGCTTTCTTT
>TRBJ2-5|TRBV24-1|once|.
CATSDSRHGSLETQYF
TGTGCCACCAGTGATTCCCGACATGGTTCTTTAGAGACCCAGTACTTC
>TRBJ2-5|TRBV7-8|.|TRBD2
CASSLTSGGGPETQYF
TGTGCCAGCAGCCTCACTAGCGGGGGGGGGCCTGAGACCCAGTACTTC
>TRBJ1-6|TRBV2|.|.
CASRFGQNNSPLHF
TGTGCCAGCAGGTTCGGACAGAATAATTCACCCCTCCACTTT
>TRBJ2-7|TRBV5-8|few|.
CASSRSLFYEQYF
TGTGCCAGCAGCCGCTCCCTTTTCTACGAGCAGTACTTC
>TRBJ1-5|TRBV15|few|TRBD1
CATSRDQGARQPQHF
TGTGCCACCAGCAGAGATCAGGGGGCACGACAGCCCCAGCATTTT
>TRBJ1-1|TRBV9|.|.
CASSVDGFDTEAFF
TGTGCCAGCAGCGTAGACGGGTTTGACACTGAAGCTTTCTTT
>TRBJ2-2|TRBV3-1|.|.
CASSQVTGRGTGELFF
TGTGCCAGCAGCCAAGTCACGGGACGTGGCACCGGGGAGCTGTTTTTT
>TRBJ2-1|TRBV7-3|.|TRBD1
CASSSGQGFGDEQFF
TGTGCCAGCAGCTCGGGACAGGGTTTTGGCGATGAGCAGTTCTTC
>TRBJ1-3|TRBV6-5|many|.
CASKDFTGNTIYF
TGTGCCAGCAAAGACTTCACTGGAAACACCATATATTTT